This entry lists 8 T cell receptor beta chains sequenced from one sample in a study of cytomegalovirus exposure and HLA in healthy donors. PCR was performed using 60 Vbeta and 13 Jbeta primers. The repertoire was sequenced with immunoSEQ multiplex PCR; TCRdb's copy has only in-frame clones and lacks some. The data hold 130,000 or so clones, with 60% to 80% observed a single time. Sequenced: PBMCs. The receptors come from a female donor in good health and CMV-seronegative.

The genes are TRBV5-1 and TRBJ2-5, with 13 bases that match TRBD2. The J call could be wrong; TRBJ2-7 is a better fit for the DNA end. Germline V gene data show CDR1 as SGHRS and CDR2 as YFSETQ. This CDR3 spans 15 amino acids. The CDR3 nucleotides read TGCGCCAGCAGCTTAGGGACTAGCGGGATACACGAGCAGTACTTC. It codes for CASSLGTSGIHEQYF.

The genes are TRBV7-2 and TRBJ1-5; D call uncertain. CDR1 SGHTA and CDR2 FQGNSA come from the germline V gene. Trimming took 1 base from V and 3 from J, leaving 10 bases between them. The CDR3 runs to 15 residues. CDR3 bases: TGTGCCAGCAGCTTAGTCGGGGTGGTCAATCAGCCCCAGCATTTT. Protein product: CASSLVGVVNQPQHF.

CDR3 sequence reads: CASSQTANSYNEQFF. In DNA form, the CDR3 reads TGTGCCAGCAGCCAAACAGCAAACTCCTACAATGAGCAGTTCTTC. The chain couples TRBV6-5 to TRBJ2-1; no reliable D call. The ends were cut back, 6 bases at V and 0 bases at J, with 12 bases in the middle. CDR3 size: 15 residues. From germline, CDR1 is MNHEY and CDR2 SVGAGI.

The gene calls are TRBV19 and TRBJ1-1, with D hard to call. The length of the CDR3 is 13 residues. Germline values: CDR1 LNHDA, CDR2 SQIVND (reference sequence). V was pared by 9 bases and J by 3 bases, with 14 bases between. Here the CDR3 DNA reads TGTGCCAGCTATTCCCCCACTTACACTGAAGCTTTCTTT. Its protein is CASYSPTYTEAFF.

The chain carries TRBV11-2 and TRBJ1-1, with a possible D match to TRBD1 (6 bases). Germline lookup yields CDR1 SGHAT and CDR2 FQNNGV. The V gene lost 3 bases and the J gene lost 3 bases, with 11 bases spanning the gap. The CDR3 runs 14 residues. The CDR3 sequence is CASSFGGADTEAFF. In nucleotides, the CDR3 is TGTGCCAGCAGCTTTGGGGGGGCGGACACTGAAGCTTTCTTT.

This clone was seen a handful of times. The genes are TRBV5-1 and TRBJ1-1, with 8 bases identical to TRBD1. This CDR3 region has 13 residues. The V gene end was trimmed by 4 bases and the J gene end by 6 bases; junction bases not matched to a gene: 5. CDR1 is SGHRS and CDR2 is YFSETQ in the germline V gene. CDR3 in DNA: TGCGCCAGCAGCCTCGGGACAGGTGCTGAAGCTTTCTTT. Protein: CASSLGTGAEAFF.

The table lists this clone with a few counts. The chain combines TRBV6-1 with TRBJ1-3; TRBD1 is a possible D gene (6 bases). The V gene's germline CDR1 is MNHNS and CDR2 SASEGT. CDR3 length equals 14 residues. Trimming cost V 8 bases and J 3 bases, with 14 bases left between them. The CDR3 sequence: CASGNRADGNTIYF. CDR3 DNA sequence: TGTGCCAGCGGTAACAGGGCTGATGGAAACACCATATATTTT.

V gene TRBV14 combines with J gene TRBJ1-3; no definite D call. Germline values: CDR1 SGHDN, CDR2 FVKESK. The CDR3 has 16 residues. The ends were cut back, 4 bases at V and 1 base at J, with 14 bases in the middle. The CDR3 nucleotides read TGTGCCAGCAGCCTCAAGATATCGGGGTCTGGAAACACCATATATTTT. Translation gives CASSLKISGSGNTIYF.